This T cell receptor beta chain was profiled in a study of blood T cell repertoires in COVID-19. Study summary: The study drew acute and convalescent COVID-19 samples from the United States, Italy and Spain.

This table comes from immunoSEQ multiplex PCR, and its TCRdb copy is limited to in-frame clones, with some not included. Altogether some 210,000 clones are present, approximately 84% being singletons, with the ten largest covering approximately 8.1%. Germline V gene lookup returns CDR1 SGHTA and CDR2 FQGNSA. Unmatched junction bases numbered 10, after V lost 4 bases and J lost 7 bases. This CDR3 has 15 residues. This clone was observed a single time. The TCR sequence derives from a woman aged 45-59 years with active or convalescent COVID-19. The sequenced material came from peripheral blood. This chain links TRBV7-2 with TRBJ1-2, with 9 bases lining up with TRBD1. The CDR3 nucleotides are TGTGCCAGCAGCTCCTCGGGACAGGGATTCGGTGGCTACACCTTC. Translation gives CASSSSGQGFGGYTF.